This T cell receptor beta chain emerged from a study of blood T cell repertoires in COVID-19. Study details: Samples came from the United States, Italy and Spain, spanning acute and convalescent COVID-19.

Unmatched junction bases numbered 2, after V lost 0 bases and J lost 2 bases. The CDR3 sequence is 16 residues long. Germline-derived CDR1 and CDR2 are SGHRS and YFSETQ. Profiled with immunoSEQ multiplex PCR; TCRdb holds only in-frame clones, not every one. This table has about 170,000 clones, around nine tenths appearing once. The genes are TRBV5-1 and TRBJ2-2; 9 nucleotides line up with TRBD2. This clonotype was sampled from a woman younger than 35 who had recovered from COVID-19. Sequencing was performed on PBMCs or T cells enriched from blood (not recorded which). The chain's CDR3 is CASSLVLAGNTGELFF. The CDR3 coding sequence is TGCGCCAGCAGCTTGGTACTAGCGGGCAACACCGGGGAGCTGTTTTTT.